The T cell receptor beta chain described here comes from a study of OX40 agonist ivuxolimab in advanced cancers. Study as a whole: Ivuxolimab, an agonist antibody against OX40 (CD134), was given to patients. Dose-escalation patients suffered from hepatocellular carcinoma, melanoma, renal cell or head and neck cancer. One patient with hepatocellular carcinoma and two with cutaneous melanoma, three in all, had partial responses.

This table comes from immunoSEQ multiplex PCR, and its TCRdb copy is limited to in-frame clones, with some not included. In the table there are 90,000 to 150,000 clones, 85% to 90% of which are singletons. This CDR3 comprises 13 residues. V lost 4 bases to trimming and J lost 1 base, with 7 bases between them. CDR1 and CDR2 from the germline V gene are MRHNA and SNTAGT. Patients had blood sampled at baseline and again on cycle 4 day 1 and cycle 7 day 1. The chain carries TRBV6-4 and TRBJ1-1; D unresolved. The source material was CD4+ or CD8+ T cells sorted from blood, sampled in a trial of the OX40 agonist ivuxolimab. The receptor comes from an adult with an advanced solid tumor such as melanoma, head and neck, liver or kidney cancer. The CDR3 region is CASSALGNTEAFF. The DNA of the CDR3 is TGTGCCAGCAGTGCCCTCGGGAACACTGAAGCTTTCTTT.